Detailed here is one T cell receptor (beta chain). The CDR3 spans 13 residues. V was pared by 1 base and J by 5 bases, with 7 bases between. The germline CDR1 and CDR2 sequences are MNHEY and SVGAGI. Terminally differentiated effector memory CD45RA+ cells were left out of the naive CD8 fraction, which was CD45RO-negative and positively selected for CCR7. This sample is drawn from a study of shared clonotypes between healthy human individuals. Measured with immunoSEQ multiplex PCR; TCRdb has only the in-frame clones, and not every one. The sample shows roughly 570,000 clones, 95% to 98% of them seen only once.

The chain carries TRBV6-5 and TRBJ2-3; D unclear. The specimen sequenced was naive CD8+ T cells sorted from blood. This receptor was taken from a man aged 30 to 39 in good health. DNA for the CDR3: TGTGCCAGCAGTTACTTTTCGGAAGATACGCAGTATTTT. This translates into CASSYFSEDTQYF.